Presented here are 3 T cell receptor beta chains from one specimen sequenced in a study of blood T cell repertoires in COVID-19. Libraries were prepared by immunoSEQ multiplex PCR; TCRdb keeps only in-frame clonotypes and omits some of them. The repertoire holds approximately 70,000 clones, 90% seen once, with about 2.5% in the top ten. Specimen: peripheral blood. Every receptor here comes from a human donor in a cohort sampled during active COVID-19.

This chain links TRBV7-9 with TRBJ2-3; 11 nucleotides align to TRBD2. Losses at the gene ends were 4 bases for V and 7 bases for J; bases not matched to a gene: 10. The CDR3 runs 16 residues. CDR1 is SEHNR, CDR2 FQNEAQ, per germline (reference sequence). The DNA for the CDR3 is TGTGCCAGCAGCTCAGTAGCGGGGGGGATCTTACATACGCAGTATTTT. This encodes CASSSVAGGILHTQYF.

CDR3 bases: TGTGCCAGCAGCGTAGACGGAGGAATGAACACTGAAGCTTTCTTT. Residues: CASSVDGGMNTEAFF. The rearrangement joins TRBV9 to TRBJ1-1; D gene uncertain. CDR3 length equals 15 residues. Germline CDR1 and CDR2: SGDLS and YYNGEE. Trimming shortened V by 0 bases and J by 0 bases, and 9 bases separated the two germline ends.

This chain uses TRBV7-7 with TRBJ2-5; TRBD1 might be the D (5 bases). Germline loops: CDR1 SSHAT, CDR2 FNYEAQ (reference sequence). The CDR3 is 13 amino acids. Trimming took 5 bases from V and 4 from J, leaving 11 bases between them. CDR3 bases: TGTGCCAGCAGCCCCAGGGTGGGAGAGACCCAGTACTTC. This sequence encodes CASSPRVGETQYF. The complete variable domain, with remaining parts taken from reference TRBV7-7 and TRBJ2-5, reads GAGVSQSPRYKVTKRGQDVTLRCDPISSHATLYWYQQALGQGPEFLTYFNYEAQPDKSGLPSDRFSAERPEGSISTLTIQRTEQRDSAMYRCASSPRVGETQYFGPGTRLLVL.